The 27 T cell receptor beta chains listed next were all sequenced from one sample in a study of shared clonotypes between healthy human individuals. Repertoires were generated with immunoSEQ multiplex PCR, while TCRdb's copy carries only in-frame clones and drops some. The sample includes approximately 460,000 clones, approximately 77% seen only once; the top ten take about 12%. Material for sequencing was PBMCs. The source of these receptors is a woman in her thirties or forties in good health. Some clones in this sample may be carry-over from other donors' samples.

The chain has TRBV11-2 and TRBJ1-5; no definite D call. CDR1 is SGHAT, CDR2 FQNNGV, per germline. The CDR3 is 14 residues long. The V end was cut by 0 bases, the J end by 1 base, with 4 bases between. The CDR3 sequence is CASSLDRSNQPQHF. CDR3 coding DNA: TGTGCCAGCAGCTTAGACAGGAGCAATCAGCCCCAGCATTTT.

The CDR3 DNA reads as TGTGCCAGCAGCCCCCTTAGCGGGAGCTCCTACAATGAGCAGTTCTTC. Translating gives CASSPLSGSSYNEQFF. The genes are TRBV4-2 and TRBJ2-1; 9 positions match TRBD2. Germline assignment: CDR1 LGHNA and CDR2 YNFKEQ. With V trimmed by 4 bases and J by 0 bases, 4 bases remained unmatched. The CDR3 extends over 16 amino acids.

This clone was found a few times. The CDR3 loop reads CAISESSGNNQPQHF. CDR3 DNA: TGTGCCATCAGTGAGTCTTCAGGGAACAATCAGCCCCAGCATTTT. The V and J genes are TRBV10-3 and TRBJ1-5, with D maybe TRBD1 (5 bases). The CDR3 covers 15 residues. The V end was cut by 0 bases, the J end by 3 bases, with 9 bases between. The germline V gene encodes CDR1 ENHRY and CDR2 SYGVKD.

The chain carries TRBV5-1 and TRBJ2-7, with 10 bases that match TRBD1. Germline V gives CDR1 SGHRS, CDR2 YFSETQ. V lost 3 bases to trimming and J lost 4 bases; unmatched junction nucleotides: 4. The CDR3 is made up of 14 amino acids. In nucleotides, the CDR3 is TGCGCCAGCAGCTCCGGGACAGGGGTGTACGAGCAGTACTTC. Translation: CASSSGTGVYEQYF.

In this sample, this clone turned up a few times. The V and J genes are TRBV7-9 and TRBJ2-3, with 7 positions matching TRBD1. Germline V gives CDR1 SEHNR, CDR2 FQNEAQ (reference sequence). V dropped 5 bases and J dropped 4; count of bases not matched to a gene: 6. CDR3 length equals 14 residues. The CDR3 sequence is CASSTTGFADTQYF. The CDR3 region has the DNA TGTGCCAGCAGCACGACAGGGTTCGCAGATACGCAGTATTTT.

The chain recombines TRBV21-1 with TRBJ1-1; the table's D call TRBD1 went unverified against the DNA. TRBV21-1 is shown as a pseudogene. The CDR3 spans 13 residues. The CDR3 region is CASSKGAGGEAFF. The CDR3 nucleotides read TGTGCCAGCAGCAAGGGGGCTGGGGGTGAAGCTTTCTTT.

The chain combines TRBV5-1 with TRBJ2-1; 8 bases are shared with TRBD1. Trimming took 2 bases from V and 6 from J; bases not matched to a gene: 19. The CDR3 length is 19 residues. Germline V lookup: CDR1 SGHRS, CDR2 YFSETQ. The CDR3 nucleotides are TGCGCCAGCAGCTTTCCACAGGGAACTGGTCCCGGGACAGGCAATGAGCAGTTCTTC. Protein sequence: CASSFPQGTGPGTGNEQFF.

The chain links TRBV7-8 to TRBJ2-4; tentatively, D is TRBD1 or TRBD2 (6 bases each). V was shortened by 1 base and J by 0 bases, with 13 bases between the two germline ends. Germline V CDR1 and CDR2: SGHVS, FQNEAQ. The CDR3 is 17 amino acids. The CDR3 region is CASSLDGGPLAKNIQYF. The CDR3 nucleotides are TGTGCCAGCAGCTTAGATGGGGGGCCGCTAGCCAAAAACATTCAGTACTTC. Drawing the rest from reference TRBV7-8 and TRBJ2-4, the complete variable domain is GAGVSQSPRYKVAKRGQDVALRCDPISGHVSLFWYQQALGQGPEFLTYFQNEAQLDKSGLPSDRFFAERPEGSVSTLKIQRTQQEDSAVYLCASSLDGGPLAKNIQYFGAGTRLSVL.

This clone was counted a single time. The V call is TRBV19, the J call TRBJ1-5, with D perhaps TRBD1 (6 bases). There are 15 residues in the CDR3. V was clipped by 5 bases and J by 4 bases, with 15 bases between them. Germline CDR1 and CDR2: LNHDA and SQIVND (reference sequence). In DNA, the CDR3 is TGTGCCAGTAGTCCCGACAGGCCGGGGAATCAGCCCCAGCATTTT. It specifies CASSPDRPGNQPQHF.

CDR3 sequence (DNA): TGTGCCAGCAGCCAGGCACGGGCAGGACAGAATACCGGGGAGCTGTTTTTT. It encodes CASSQARAGQNTGELFF. This sequence joins TRBV4-2 and TRBJ1-3, with TRBD1 as a possible D gene (6 bases). The end of the DNA aligns better with TRBJ2-2, so the J call may be wrong. Germline CDR1 LGHNA, CDR2 YNFKEQ. The CDR3 contains 17 residues.

The chain employs TRBV9 and TRBJ1-1; D is possibly TRBD1 (5 bases). Germline V gene sequence: CDR1 SGDLS, CDR2 YYNGEE. The CDR3 extends over 16 amino acids. The V end lost 4 bases, the J end lost 6 bases, and 22 bases lay between the germline ends. The CDR3 is CASSPSSSGGDAEAFF. Written as DNA, the CDR3 is TGTGCCAGCAGCCCCTCGTCCTCAGGTGGGGACGCTGAAGCTTTCTTT.

The V and J genes are TRBV9 and TRBJ2-5; D not resolved. In germline, CDR1 is SGDLS, CDR2 YYNGEE. Trimming removed 0 bases at V and 2 bases at J, with 17 bases between. The CDR3 loop spans 17 amino acids. The CDR3 nucleotides are TGTGCCAGCAGCGTAGGAGACGCCCCCGTGGTTCAAGAGACCCAGTACTTC. This gives the protein CASSVGDAPVVQETQYF.

The J gene is TRBJ2-3, the V gene TRBV10-3; D not resolved. Germline V lookup: CDR1 ENHRY, CDR2 SYGVKD. This CDR3 contains 15 residues. V lost 4 bases and J lost 0, with 11 bases in between. The CDR3 DNA is TGTGCCATCAGTGTGGGGTTCTTTAGCACAGATACGCAGTATTTT. Encoded protein: CAISVGFFSTDTQYF.

This clone has more than one count but fewer than ten. This chain uses TRBV9 with TRBJ2-7; D possibly corresponds to TRBD2 (6 bases). Trimming took 0 bases from V and 2 from J, leaving 18 bases between them. Germline V gene lookup returns CDR1 SGDLS and CDR2 YYNGEE. This CDR3 spans 17 amino acids. Here the CDR3 reads CASSVAGEPSETYEQYF. The CDR3 DNA reads TGTGCCAGCAGCGTAGCTGGGGAGCCTAGCGAAACCTACGAGCAGTACTTC.

The chain carries TRBV9 and TRBJ1-1, with D possibly TRBD1 on 6 matching bases. This CDR3 has 15 residues. The ends were cut back, 4 bases at V and 2 bases at J, with 15 bases in the middle. CDR1 and CDR2 (germline): SGDLS, YYNGEE. CDR3 loop: CASSLTDSLNTEAFF. The CDR3 nucleotides read TGTGCCAGCAGCCTGACGGACAGCCTTAACACTGAAGCTTTCTTT.

This clone was seen many times. The genes are TRBV27 and TRBJ2-5; no clear D. Trimming took off 5 bases at V and 0 bases at J, with 10 bases between the two ends. Germline assignment: CDR1 MNHEY and CDR2 SMNVEV (reference sequence). The CDR3 length is 14 residues. The CDR3: CASSPRWDQETQYF. The CDR3 DNA sequence: TGTGCCAGCAGTCCCCGGTGGGACCAAGAGACCCAGTACTTC.

Concerning this clone itself: This probably arose from a read error, given a far larger clone one base away. The sample contains more than one DNA sequence encoding this CDR3. V and J are TRBV30 and TRBJ1-1, with D possibly matching TRBD1 (5 bases). The CDR3 consists of 16 residues. Per the germline V gene, CDR1 is GTSNPN and CDR2 is SVGIG (reference sequence). CDR3 in amino acids: CARRVGGGSANTEAFF. DNA of the CDR3: TGTGCCCGGAGGGTCGGGGGGGGAAGTGCGAATACTGAAGCTTTCTTT.

This clone was found many times. The chain carries TRBV5-4 and TRBJ2-2, with no clear D. The V end lost 2 bases, the J end lost 5 bases, and 4 bases lay between the germline ends. Germline CDR1 is SGHNT and CDR2 is YYREEE (reference sequence). CDR3 size: 12 residues. CDR3 coding DNA: TGTGCCAGCAGCTTTTCGACCGGGGAGCTGTTTTTT. This translates into CASSFSTGELFF.

The chain joins TRBV5-6 to TRBJ2-7; TRBD1 matches at 7 bases. The CDR3 extends over 13 amino acids. Germline trimming cut 6 bases from V and 2 bases from J; bases unmatched to any gene: 5. CDR1 SGHDT and CDR2 YYEEEE come from the germline V gene. The chain's CDR3 is CASKLTGTYEQYF. CDR3 bases: TGTGCCAGCAAACTGACAGGGACCTACGAGCAGTACTTC.

This chain links TRBV11-3 with TRBJ2-5; 7 bases match TRBD1. Germline V gives CDR1 SGHNT, CDR2 YENEEA. This CDR3 contains 15 residues. V gave up 3 bases and J gave up 2 bases; unmatched junction bases: 6. The CDR3 DNA follows: TGTGCCAGCAGCTTGGGACAGAATGCTCAAGAGACCCAGTACTTC. Residues: CASSLGQNAQETQYF.

In this sample, this clone turned up many times. The chain has TRBV19 and TRBJ1-2; TRBD1 matches at 7 bases. After removal of 5 bases from V and 6 bases from J, the junction contained 12 bases not matched to a gene. This CDR3 has 15 residues. CDR1 LNHDA and CDR2 SQIVND come from the germline V gene (reference sequence). The CDR3 DNA sequence: TGTGCCAGTAGTTCCTGGGACAGCCCGGGGGATGGCTACACCTTC. Its translation is CASSSWDSPGDGYTF.

Ten or more counts support this clone. V gene TRBV29-1 combines with J gene TRBJ2-1; 7 nucleotides match TRBD1. The CDR3 extends over 12 amino acids. V lost 6 bases and J lost 2; bases outside the gene matches: 1. Germline lookup yields CDR1 SQVTM and CDR2 ANQGSEA. For the CDR3, the DNA is TGCAGCGTGCAGGGGGCCTACAATGAGCAGTTCTTC. Residues: CSVQGAYNEQFF.

V is TRBV7-9 and J is TRBJ2-7; TRBD1 aligns across 8 bases. The V gene end was trimmed by 6 bases and the J gene end by 3 bases; junction bases not matched to a gene: 7. Germline CDR1 SEHNR, CDR2 FQNEAQ (reference sequence). CDR3 length: 14 residues. CDR3 bases: TGTGCCAGCAGGACAACGGGACAGGACTACGAGCAGTACTTC. As protein: CASRTTGQDYEQYF.

V and J are TRBV7-3 and TRBJ2-1; 13 nucleotides line up with TRBD2. The ends lost 3 bases at V and 8 bases at J; junction bases unmatched: 4. CDR1 and CDR2 (germline): SGHTA, FQGTGA. This CDR3 is built from 15 residues. The CDR3 nucleotides are TGTGCCAGCAGCTTTCGCGGACTAGCGGGAGATGAGCAGTTCTTC. Its translation: CASSFRGLAGDEQFF. Full variable domain (outside the CDR3, taken from reference TRBV7-3 and TRBJ2-1): GAGVSQTPSNKVTEKGKYVELRCDPISGHTALYWYRQSLGQGPEFLIYFQGTGAADDSGLPNDRFFAVRPEGSVSTLKIQRTERGDSAVYLCASSFRGLAGDEQFFGPGTRLTVL.

The V gene is TRBV2, the J gene TRBJ2-1; the D gene is possibly TRBD2 (6 bases). From germline, CDR1 is SNHLY and CDR2 FYNNEI. V was trimmed by 6 bases and J by 0 bases, leaving 12 bases between them. The length of the CDR3 is 15 residues. The CDR3 DNA is TGTGCCAGCAGAGGTCTAGCGAGCTCCTACAATGAGCAGTTCTTC. It codes for CASRGLASSYNEQFF. The full variable domain, rest sourced from reference TRBV2 and TRBJ2-1, is EPEVTQTPSHQVTQMGQEVILRCVPISNHLYFYWYRQILGQKVEFLVSFYNNEISEKSEIFDDQFSVERPDGSNFTLKIRSTKLEDSAMYFCASRGLASSYNEQFFGPGTRLTVL.

The table lists this clone with a count of one. This chain uses TRBV10-3 with TRBJ2-7, with a possible D match to TRBD2 (6 bases). The CDR3 consists of 14 residues. Germline CDR1 ENHRY, CDR2 SYGVKD. Trimming took off 5 bases at V and 3 bases at J, with 14 bases between the two ends. DNA for the CDR3: TGTGCCATCAGTTCCGGGACTCCCTACTACGAGCAGTACTTC. Encoded protein: CAISSGTPYYEQYF.

This clone was seen a single time. This chain uses TRBV9 with TRBJ2-2; 7 bases are shared with TRBD1. The germline gives CDR1 SGDLS, CDR2 YYNGEE. The CDR3 covers 14 residues. J lost 5 bases, V lost 4 bases, and 5 bases had no gene match. In DNA form, the CDR3 reads TGTGCCAGCAGCTCAGACAGGGTTACCGGGGAGCTGTTTTTT. Translated: CASSSDRVTGELFF.